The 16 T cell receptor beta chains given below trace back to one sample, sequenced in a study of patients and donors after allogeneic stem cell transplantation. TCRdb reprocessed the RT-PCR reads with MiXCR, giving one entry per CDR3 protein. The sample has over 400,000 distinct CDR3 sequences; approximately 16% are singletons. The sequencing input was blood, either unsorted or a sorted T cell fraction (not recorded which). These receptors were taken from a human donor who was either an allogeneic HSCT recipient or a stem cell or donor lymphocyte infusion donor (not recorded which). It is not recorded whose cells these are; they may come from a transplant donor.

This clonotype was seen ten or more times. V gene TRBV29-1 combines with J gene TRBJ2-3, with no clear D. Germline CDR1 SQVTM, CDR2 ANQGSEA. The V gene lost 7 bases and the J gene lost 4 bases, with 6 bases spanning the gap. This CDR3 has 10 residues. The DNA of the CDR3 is TGCAGCGGAAAGGCAGATACGCAGTATTTT. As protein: CSGKADTQYF.

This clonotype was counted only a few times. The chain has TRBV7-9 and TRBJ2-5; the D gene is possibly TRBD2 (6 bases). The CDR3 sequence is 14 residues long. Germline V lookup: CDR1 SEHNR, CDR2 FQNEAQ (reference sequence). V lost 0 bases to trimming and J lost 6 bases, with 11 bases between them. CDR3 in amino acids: CASSLAGEVKTQYF. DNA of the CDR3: TGTGCCAGCAGCTTAGCTGGGGAGGTCAAGACCCAGTACTTC.

As DNA, the CDR3 is TGTGCCAGCAGCTCCCACTTGAGCACTGAAGCTTTCTTT. Encoded protein: CASSSHLSTEAFF. The J gene is TRBJ1-1, the V gene TRBV7-3; no clear D gene. The CDR3 consists of 13 residues. Trimming took 4 bases from V and 4 from J, leaving 10 bases between them. Germline V CDR1 and CDR2: SGHTA, FQGTGA.

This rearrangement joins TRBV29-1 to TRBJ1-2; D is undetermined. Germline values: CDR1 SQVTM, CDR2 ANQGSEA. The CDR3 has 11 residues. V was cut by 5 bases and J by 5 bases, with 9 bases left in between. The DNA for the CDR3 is TGCAGCGTTAGTGGTTGGTATGGCTACACCTTC. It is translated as CSVSGWYGYTF.

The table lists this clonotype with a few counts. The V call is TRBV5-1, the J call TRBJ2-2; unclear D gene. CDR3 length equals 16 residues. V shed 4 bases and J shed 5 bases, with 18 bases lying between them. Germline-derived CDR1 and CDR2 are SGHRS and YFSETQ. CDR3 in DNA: TGCGCCAGCAGCCCGATAGCTACCACACGGACCGGGGAGCTGTTTTTT. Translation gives CASSPIATTRTGELFF.

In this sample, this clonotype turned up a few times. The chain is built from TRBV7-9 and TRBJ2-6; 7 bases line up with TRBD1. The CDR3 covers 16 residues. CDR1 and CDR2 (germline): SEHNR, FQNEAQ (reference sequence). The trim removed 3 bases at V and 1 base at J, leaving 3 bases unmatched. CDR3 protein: CASSLLTGSGANVLTF. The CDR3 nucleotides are TGTGCCAGCAGCTTGTTGACAGGGTCTGGGGCCAACGTCCTGACTTTC.

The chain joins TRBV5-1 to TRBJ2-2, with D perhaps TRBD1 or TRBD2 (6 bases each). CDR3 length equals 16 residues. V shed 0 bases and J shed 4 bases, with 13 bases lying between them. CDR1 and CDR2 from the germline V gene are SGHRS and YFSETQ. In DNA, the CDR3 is TGCGCCAGCAGCTTGGCACAGGGTAGCGGCACCGGGGAGCTGTTTTTT. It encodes CASSLAQGSGTGELFF.

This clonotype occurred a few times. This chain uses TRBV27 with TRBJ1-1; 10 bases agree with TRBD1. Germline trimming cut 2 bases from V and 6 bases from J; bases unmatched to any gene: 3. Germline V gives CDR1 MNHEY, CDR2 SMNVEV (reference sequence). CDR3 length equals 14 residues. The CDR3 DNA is TGTGCCAGCAGTTTAGACAGGGGGCGGTCTGAAGCTTTCTTT. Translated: CASSLDRGRSEAFF.

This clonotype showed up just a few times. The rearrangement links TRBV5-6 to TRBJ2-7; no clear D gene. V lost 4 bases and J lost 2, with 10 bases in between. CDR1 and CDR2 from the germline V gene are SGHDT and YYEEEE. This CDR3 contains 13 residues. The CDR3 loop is CASSPLVPYEQYF. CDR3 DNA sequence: TGTGCCAGCAGCCCCCTAGTTCCCTACGAGCAGTACTTC.

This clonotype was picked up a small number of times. CDR3 region: CASSQRSGLAGSDTQYF. CDR3 coding DNA: TGTGCCAGCAGCCAACGAAGCGGGCTAGCGGGGTCAGATACGCAGTATTTT. The chain carries TRBV14 and TRBJ2-3, with 9 bases that match TRBD2. The CDR3 has 17 residues. V was clipped by 2 bases and J by 4 bases; unmatched bases: 10. Germline V CDR1 and CDR2: SGHDN, FVKESK.

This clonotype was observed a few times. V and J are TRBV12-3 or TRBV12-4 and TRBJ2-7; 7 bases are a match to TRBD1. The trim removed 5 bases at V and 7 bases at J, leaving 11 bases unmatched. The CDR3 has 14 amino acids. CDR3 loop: CASSPGQVFGEQYF. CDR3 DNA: TGTGCCAGCAGTCCTGGACAGGTTTTTGGGGAGCAGTACTTC.

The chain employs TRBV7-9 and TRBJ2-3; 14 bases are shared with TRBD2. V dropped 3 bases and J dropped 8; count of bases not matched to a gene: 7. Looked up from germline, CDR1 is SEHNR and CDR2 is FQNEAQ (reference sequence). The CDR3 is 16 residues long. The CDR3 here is CASSFGLAGGGRTQYF. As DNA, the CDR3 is TGTGCCAGCAGCTTTGGACTAGCGGGAGGAGGGCGTACGCAGTATTTT.

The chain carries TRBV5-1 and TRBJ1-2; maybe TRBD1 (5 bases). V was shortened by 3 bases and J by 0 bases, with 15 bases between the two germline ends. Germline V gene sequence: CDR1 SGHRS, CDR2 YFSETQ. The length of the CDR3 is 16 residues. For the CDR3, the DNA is TGCGCCAGCAGCTGGGGCGACATGGCGGCTAACTATGGCTACACCTTC. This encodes CASSWGDMAANYGYTF.

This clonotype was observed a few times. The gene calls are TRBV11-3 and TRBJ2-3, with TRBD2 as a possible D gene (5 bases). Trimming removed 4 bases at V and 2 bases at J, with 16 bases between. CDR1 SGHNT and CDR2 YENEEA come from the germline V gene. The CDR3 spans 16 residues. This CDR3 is CASSSGVSGPTDTQYF. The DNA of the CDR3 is TGTGCCAGCAGCTCCGGAGTGAGCGGACCCACAGATACGCAGTATTTT.

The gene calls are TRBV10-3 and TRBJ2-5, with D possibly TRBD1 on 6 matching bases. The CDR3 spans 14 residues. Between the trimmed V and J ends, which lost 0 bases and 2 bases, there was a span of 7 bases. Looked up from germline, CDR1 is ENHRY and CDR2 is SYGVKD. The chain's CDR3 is CAISESDRQETQYF. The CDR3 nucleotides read TGTGCCATCAGTGAGTCCGACAGGCAAGAGACCCAGTACTTC.

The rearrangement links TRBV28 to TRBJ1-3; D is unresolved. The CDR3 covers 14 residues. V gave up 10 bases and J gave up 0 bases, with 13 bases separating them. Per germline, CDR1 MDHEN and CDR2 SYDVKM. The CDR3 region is CAITGFSSGNTIYF. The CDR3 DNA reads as TGTGCCATTACGGGGTTCTCCTCTGGAAACACCATATATTTT.